The rows below give T cell receptor beta chains drawn from one sample of a study of OX40 agonist ivuxolimab in advanced cancers. Profiled with immunoSEQ multiplex PCR; TCRdb holds only in-frame clones, not every one. The sample comprises tens of thousands of clones, roughly 80% of which are singletons, and about 7% rests with the top ten. The material sequenced was CD4+ or CD8+ T cells sorted from blood, taken in a trial of the OX40 agonist ivuxolimab. The receptors originated from an adult with an advanced solid tumor such as melanoma, head and neck, liver or kidney cancer. Each CDR3 is given with its conserved first and last residue. The D gene is left open where the match is weak. Expanded clones are given a class, and other clones once, few, many or no size at all.

clone_size: -; j_call: TRBJ2-3; d_call: -; cdr3_length: 16; v_call: TRBV4-3; cdr3_nt: TGCGCCAGCAGCGCGGCGTTATGGGGACGCACAGATACGCAGTATTTT; cdr3_aa: CASSAALWGRTDTQYF
clone_size: -; j_call: TRBJ2-1; d_call: -; cdr3_length: 15; v_call: TRBV7-2; cdr3_nt: TGTGCCAGCAGCCCTGGCCTGACTATGGGTGATGAGCAGTTCTTC; cdr3_aa: CASSPGLTMGDEQFF
clone_size: -; j_call: TRBJ2-5; d_call: -; cdr3_length: 15; v_call: TRBV6-1; cdr3_nt: TGTGCCAGCATCCGGGGACCCGGCGAATTAGAGACCCAGTACTTC; cdr3_aa: CASIRGPGELETQYF
clone_size: -; j_call: TRBJ1-5; d_call: TRBD1; cdr3_length: 15; v_call: TRBV5-8; cdr3_nt: TGTGCCAGCAGCCTGGGGGACAGAAGCAATCAGCCCCAGCATTTT; cdr3_aa: CASSLGDRSNQPQHF
clone_size: -; j_call: TRBJ2-2; d_call: TRBD2; cdr3_length: 17; v_call: TRBV5-1; cdr3_nt: TGCGCCAGCAGCTTGCCGGGTGCGGGAGGTGGCACCGGGGAGCTGTTTTTT; cdr3_aa: CASSLPGAGGGTGELFF
clone_size: -; j_call: TRBJ2-1; d_call: -; cdr3_length: 15; v_call: TRBV7-2; cdr3_nt: TGTGCCAGCAGCCTTATAACGGGGGGCGGCAATGAGCAGTTCTTC; cdr3_aa: CASSLITGGGNEQFF
clone_size: -; j_call: TRBJ2-1; d_call: -; cdr3_length: 14; v_call: TRBV5-1; cdr3_nt: TGCGCCAGCGGAAGGGAGAGCTCCTACAATGAGCAGTTCTTC; cdr3_aa: CASGRESSYNEQFF
clone_size: -; j_call: TRBJ2-7; d_call: -; cdr3_length: 15; v_call: TRBV4-2; cdr3_nt: TGTGCCAGCAGCCAGCCACAGGGGACTAGAAACGAGCAGTACTTC; cdr3_aa: CASSQPQGTRNEQYF
clone_size: -; j_call: TRBJ2-3; d_call: TRBD1; cdr3_length: 18; v_call: TRBV15; cdr3_nt: TGTGCCACCAGCAGTCCCCAGGGTAGACAGGGTTGGACAGATACGCAGTATTTT; cdr3_aa: CATSSPQGRQGWTDTQYF
clone_size: -; j_call: TRBJ2-7; d_call: TRBD1; cdr3_length: 15; v_call: TRBV7-9; cdr3_nt: TGTGCCAGCAGCATGGTGACAGGGGGCTCGGGGGAGCAGTACTTC; cdr3_aa: CASSMVTGGSGEQYF
clone_size: -; j_call: TRBJ2-3; d_call: -; cdr3_length: 14; v_call: TRBV6-6; cdr3_nt: TGTGCCAGCAGTTATACCCCTAGCACAGATACGCAGTATTTT; cdr3_aa: CASSYTPSTDTQYF
clone_size: few; j_call: TRBJ1-6; d_call: TRBD1; cdr3_length: 14; v_call: TRBV5-1; cdr3_nt: TGCGCCAGCAGCTGGACAGGGGGGAATTCACCCCTCCACTTT; cdr3_aa: CASSWTGGNSPLHF
clone_size: -; j_call: TRBJ1-1; d_call: -; cdr3_length: 13; v_call: TRBV7-2; cdr3_nt: TGTGCCAGCAGCTTAAGGACGACAGACGTGGCTTTCTTT; cdr3_aa: CASSLRTTDVAFF
clone_size: once; j_call: TRBJ2-4; d_call: -; cdr3_length: 20; v_call: TRBV18; cdr3_nt: TGTGCCAGCTCACCACCGGGTACAACCCGGGGAGCTCGGGCCAAAAACATTCAGTACTTC; cdr3_aa: CASSPPGTTRGARAKNIQYF
clone_size: -; j_call: TRBJ2-3; d_call: -; cdr3_length: 14; v_call: TRBV6-5; cdr3_nt: TGTGCCAGCAGTTTATCCGACAGCACAGATACGCAGTATTTT; cdr3_aa: CASSLSDSTDTQYF
clone_size: -; j_call: TRBJ1-5; d_call: -; cdr3_length: 15; v_call: TRBV6-1; cdr3_nt: TGTGCCAGCAGTGAAGATAGGGGCAGCAATCAGCCCCAGCATTTT; cdr3_aa: CASSEDRGSNQPQHF
clone_size: -; j_call: TRBJ2-3; d_call: -; cdr3_length: 17; v_call: TRBV5-5; cdr3_nt: TGTGCCAGCAGCCCCTGGGGCGTAGGAACTAGCACAGATACGCAGTATTTT; cdr3_aa: CASSPWGVGTSTDTQYF
clone_size: -; j_call: TRBJ1-1; d_call: TRBD1; cdr3_length: 14; v_call: TRBV18; cdr3_nt: TGTGCCAGCTCACCCGGACAGGGTAACACTGAAGCTTTCTTT; cdr3_aa: CASSPGQGNTEAFF
clone_size: -; j_call: TRBJ2-1; d_call: -; cdr3_length: 16; v_call: TRBV6-5; cdr3_nt: TGTGCCAGCAGTTACTCGAGACGGGTATCCTACAATGAGCAGTTCTTC; cdr3_aa: CASSYSRRVSYNEQFF
clone_size: -; j_call: TRBJ1-3; d_call: -; cdr3_length: 16; v_call: TRBV4-1; cdr3_nt: TGCGCCAGCAGCCAAGATAAGGGGTTATCTGGAAACACCATATATTTT; cdr3_aa: CASSQDKGLSGNTIYF
clone_size: -; j_call: TRBJ1-2; d_call: TRBD1; cdr3_length: 15; v_call: TRBV5-1; cdr3_nt: TGCGCCAGCAGCTTTTTTACAGGGGGTGCCTATGGCTACACCTTC; cdr3_aa: CASSFFTGGAYGYTF
clone_size: few; j_call: TRBJ2-7; d_call: TRBD2; cdr3_length: 15; v_call: TRBV5-1; cdr3_nt: TGCGCCAGCAGCTTGACTAGCGGGAGATTTAACGAGCAGTACTTC; cdr3_aa: CASSLTSGRFNEQYF
clone_size: -; j_call: TRBJ1-1; d_call: -; cdr3_length: 12; v_call: TRBV28; cdr3_nt: TGTGCCAGCAGTCCCCTGGTAACTGAAGCTTTCTTT; cdr3_aa: CASSPLVTEAFF
clone_size: -; j_call: TRBJ1-2; d_call: -; cdr3_length: 16; v_call: TRBV7-2; cdr3_nt: TGTGCCAGCAGCTTAGCGTCCGGGCAGACCGTTAGTGGCTACACCTTC; cdr3_aa: CASSLASGQTVSGYTF
clone_size: once; j_call: TRBJ2-1; d_call: -; cdr3_length: 15; v_call: TRBV5-1; cdr3_nt: TGCGCCAGCAGCTTGGGGGGCGGGACTGACAATGAGCAGTTCTTC; cdr3_aa: CASSLGGGTDNEQFF
clone_size: -; j_call: TRBJ2-1; d_call: TRBD2; cdr3_length: 15; v_call: TRBV5-1; cdr3_nt: TGCGCCAGCAGCTTGGGCGGGAGAGGCAACAATGAGCAGTTCTTC; cdr3_aa: CASSLGGRGNNEQFF
clone_size: -; j_call: TRBJ1-5; d_call: -; cdr3_length: 14; v_call: TRBV19; cdr3_nt: TGTGCCAGTAGTACCGAACTTCCTAATCAGCCCCAGCATTTT; cdr3_aa: CASSTELPNQPQHF
clone_size: -; j_call: TRBJ2-5; d_call: -; cdr3_length: 19; v_call: TRBV7-8; cdr3_nt: TGTGCCAGCAGCCGCCGCGGCAGCGGTCGCGGGATCAAAGAAAAGACCCAGTACTTC; cdr3_aa: CASSRRGSGRGIKEKTQYF
clone_size: -; j_call: TRBJ2-7; d_call: TRBD2; cdr3_length: 16; v_call: TRBV9; cdr3_nt: TGTGCCAGCAGCGTAGAATCAGCGGGAGGTATTTACGAGCAGTACTTC; cdr3_aa: CASSVESAGGIYEQYF
clone_size: -; j_call: TRBJ1-1; d_call: -; cdr3_length: 13; v_call: TRBV6-1; cdr3_nt: TGTGCCAGCAGTCGGGCCCAGGGCACTGAAGCTTTCTTT; cdr3_aa: CASSRAQGTEAFF
clone_size: once; j_call: TRBJ2-5; d_call: -; cdr3_length: 14; v_call: TRBV6-5; cdr3_nt: TGTGCCAGCAGTTACAGTGGGAGCCAAGAGACCCAGTACTTC; cdr3_aa: CASSYSGSQETQYF
clone_size: -; j_call: TRBJ1-3; d_call: -; cdr3_length: 14; v_call: TRBV6-1; cdr3_nt: TGTGCCAGCAGAACAACAGGGTTTGGAAACACCATATATTTT; cdr3_aa: CASRTTGFGNTIYF
clone_size: -; j_call: TRBJ2-1; d_call: -; cdr3_length: 16; v_call: TRBV7-2; cdr3_nt: TGTGCCAGCAGCTCCCTCCTAGCGAGCTCCTACAATGAGCAGTTCTTC; cdr3_aa: CASSSLLASSYNEQFF
clone_size: -; j_call: TRBJ2-2; d_call: TRBD1; cdr3_length: 17; v_call: TRBV7-9; cdr3_nt: TGTGCCAGCAGCTTAAGCGTCCGGGACAGAAACACCGGGGAGCTGTTTTTT; cdr3_aa: CASSLSVRDRNTGELFF
clone_size: -; j_call: TRBJ2-4; d_call: -; cdr3_length: 14; v_call: TRBV6-5; cdr3_nt: TGTGCCAGCCGAAGTACAAACCGCCCCGGGACACCGTACTTC; cdr3_aa: CASRSTNRPGTPYF
clone_size: -; j_call: TRBJ1-5; d_call: -; cdr3_length: 14; v_call: TRBV4-2; cdr3_nt: TGTGCCAGCAGCCAAGACAGGAACAATCAGCCCCAGCATTTT; cdr3_aa: CASSQDRNNQPQHF
clone_size: -; j_call: TRBJ2-2; d_call: -; cdr3_length: 15; v_call: TRBV23-1; cdr3_nt: TGCGCCAGCAGTCTCGGGGCAGGGCGATCAGGGGAGCTGTTTTTT; cdr3_aa: CASSLGAGRSGELFF
clone_size: -; j_call: TRBJ1-2; d_call: TRBD1; cdr3_length: 14; v_call: TRBV27; cdr3_nt: TGTGCCAGCAGTTTATCTCAGGGGGCTTGGGGCTACACCTTC; cdr3_aa: CASSLSQGAWGYTF
clone_size: few; j_call: TRBJ1-2; d_call: TRBD1; cdr3_length: 16; v_call: TRBV10-3; cdr3_nt: TGTGCCATCGGGTATATGGGGACAGGGGACAACTATGGCTACACCTTC; cdr3_aa: CAIGYMGTGDNYGYTF
clone_size: -; j_call: TRBJ2-2; d_call: -; cdr3_length: 17; v_call: TRBV19; cdr3_nt: TGTGCCAGTATTTCCACCCCTGGGCCAGATAACACCGGGGAGCTGTTTTTT; cdr3_aa: CASISTPGPDNTGELFF
clone_size: once; j_call: TRBJ2-1; d_call: TRBD2; cdr3_length: 15; v_call: TRBV2; cdr3_nt: TGTGCCAGCAGTGAAACATTAGCGGGGCTCAATGAGCAGTTCTTC; cdr3_aa: CASSETLAGLNEQFF
clone_size: -; j_call: TRBJ1-1; d_call: -; cdr3_length: 15; v_call: TRBV5-4; cdr3_nt: TGTGCCAGCAGCTTGGGCCGGACGAAGTGGACTGAAGCTTTCTTT; cdr3_aa: CASSLGRTKWTEAFF
clone_size: -; j_call: TRBJ1-1; d_call: -; cdr3_length: 13; v_call: TRBV2; cdr3_nt: TGTGCCAGCAGTGTTAACATGAACACTGAAGCTTTCTTT; cdr3_aa: CASSVNMNTEAFF
clone_size: -; j_call: TRBJ2-7; d_call: -; cdr3_length: 15; v_call: TRBV4-3; cdr3_nt: TGCGCCAGCAGCCAAGTGGCCGGGTTGGGCCACGAGCAGTACTTC; cdr3_aa: CASSQVAGLGHEQYF
clone_size: -; j_call: TRBJ2-3; d_call: -; cdr3_length: 14; v_call: TRBV19; cdr3_nt: TGTGCCAGTAGAGGGGGAAGAACTACAGATACGCAGTATTTT; cdr3_aa: CASRGGRTTDTQYF
clone_size: -; j_call: TRBJ2-7; d_call: -; cdr3_length: 15; v_call: TRBV11-2; cdr3_nt: TGTGCCAGCAGTTCAAACTTGCCAGGGTCCTACGAGCAGTACTTC; cdr3_aa: CASSSNLPGSYEQYF
clone_size: -; j_call: TRBJ2-1; d_call: -; cdr3_length: 13; v_call: TRBV7-2; cdr3_nt: TGTGCCAGCAGCGCAGGCAGGGCTCGTGAGCAGTTCTTC; cdr3_aa: CASSAGRAREQFF
clone_size: -; j_call: TRBJ1-2; d_call: TRBD1; cdr3_length: 15; v_call: TRBV11-2; cdr3_nt: TGTGCCAGCAGCTGGCCGGGCAGGGGGCTCTATGGCTACACCTTC; cdr3_aa: CASSWPGRGLYGYTF
clone_size: once; j_call: TRBJ2-7; d_call: TRBD1; cdr3_length: 15; v_call: TRBV6-5; cdr3_nt: TGTGCCAGCCAATCTGACCGGGACAGCTCCTACGAGCAGTACTTC; cdr3_aa: CASQSDRDSSYEQYF
clone_size: -; j_call: TRBJ1-5; d_call: -; cdr3_length: 13; v_call: TRBV2; cdr3_nt: TGTGCCAGCAGACCAGACAGCAATCAGCCCCAGCATTTT; cdr3_aa: CASRPDSNQPQHF
clone_size: -; j_call: TRBJ2-1; d_call: TRBD1; cdr3_length: 17; v_call: TRBV9; cdr3_nt: TGTGCCAGCGGCCCTCGTTTTGGGACAGGGCATTACAATGAGCAGTTCTTC; cdr3_aa: CASGPRFGTGHYNEQFF
clone_size: -; j_call: TRBJ2-7; d_call: TRBD1; cdr3_length: 16; v_call: TRBV13; cdr3_nt: TGTGCCAGCAGCCGAATCCCTCGGGACAGGGCCTACGAGCAGTACTTC; cdr3_aa: CASSRIPRDRAYEQYF
clone_size: -; j_call: TRBJ2-5; d_call: -; cdr3_length: 13; v_call: TRBV11-3; cdr3_nt: TGTGCCAGCAGCTTAGAGGGGACGGAGACCCAGTACTTC; cdr3_aa: CASSLEGTETQYF
clone_size: -; j_call: TRBJ1-1; d_call: TRBD1; cdr3_length: 16; v_call: TRBV7-2; cdr3_nt: TGTGCCAGCAGCTTAGGGTCACAGGGGGCAGGGACTGAAGCTTTCTTT; cdr3_aa: CASSLGSQGAGTEAFF
clone_size: -; j_call: TRBJ2-7; d_call: -; cdr3_length: 13; v_call: TRBV7-8; cdr3_nt: TGTGCCAGCAGCTTAGGGGGTCTATACGAGCAGTACTTC; cdr3_aa: CASSLGGLYEQYF